One and the same sample provided the 32 T cell receptor beta chains below, sequenced in a study of shared clonotypes between healthy human individuals. The assay was immunoSEQ multiplex PCR, and TCRdb's table has in-frame clones only and misses some. Of some 2,400,000 clones in the sample, approximately 94% were seen once. Sample: naive CD4+ T cells sorted from blood. As for subset: CD45RA+ positively selected. The receptors originated from a man aged 18 to 30 in good health.

The chain employs TRBV11-2 and TRBJ2-7; D uncertain. The CDR3 length is 14 residues. V lost 1 base and J 0 bases, leaving 7 bases between the germline ends. Per the germline V gene, CDR1 is SGHAT and CDR2 is FQNNGV. The CDR3 DNA is TGTGCCAGCAGCTTAGGGGCAGCCTCCTACGAGCAGTACTTC. Amino acids: CASSLGAASYEQYF. Full variable domain (remainder filled in from reference TRBV11-2 and TRBJ2-7): EAGVAQSPRYKIIEKRQSVAFWCNPISGHATLYWYQQILGQGPKLLIQFQNNGVVDDSQLPKDRFSAERLKGVDSTLKIQPAKLEDSAVYLCASSLGAASYEQYFGPGTRLTVT.

The V and J genes are TRBV28 and TRBJ1-5; no definite D call. Germline values: CDR1 MDHEN, CDR2 SYDVKM. This CDR3 comprises 14 residues. Trimming took 2 bases from V and 11 from J, leaving 16 bases between them. As DNA, the CDR3 is TGTGCCAGCAGTTTAGTACAGACCACGTCCGCCCAGCATTTT. Protein: CASSLVQTTSAQHF.

V and J are TRBV5-1 and TRBJ2-3; 9 bases line up with TRBD1. V shed 4 bases, J shed 1 base, and the junction held 7 bases outside the gene matches. There are 16 residues in the CDR3. Looked up from germline, CDR1 is SGHRS and CDR2 is YFSETQ. The CDR3 loop is CASSPEWTGGTDTQYF. CDR3 sequence (DNA): TGCGCCAGCAGCCCTGAGTGGACAGGGGGCACAGATACGCAGTATTTT.

The chain employs TRBV5-1 and TRBJ2-2; 10 bases match TRBD2. From germline, CDR1 is SGHRS and CDR2 YFSETQ. V shed 4 bases and J 4 bases; nucleotides not matched to a gene: 4. The CDR3 spans 15 residues. CDR3 coding DNA: TGCGCCAGCAGCAGGACTAGCGGCCTCACCGGGGAGCTGTTTTTT. Protein product: CASSRTSGLTGELFF.

The rearrangement uses TRBV7-4 and TRBJ2-7; 13 bases align to TRBD2. Germline assignment: CDR1 SGHVT and CDR2 SQSDAQ. This CDR3 contains 21 residues. The trim removed 5 bases at V and 5 bases at J, leaving 24 bases unmatched. This CDR3 reads CASSADPGLAGCPPFPHEQYF. Written as DNA, the CDR3 is TGTGCCAGCAGCGCGGATCCGGGACTAGCGGGATGCCCCCCTTTTCCCCACGAGCAGTACTTC.

The V gene is TRBV11-2, the J gene TRBJ2-3; 8 bases line up with TRBD2. The germline V gene has CDR1 SGHAT and CDR2 FQNNGV. The CDR3 has 17 amino acids. Germline trimming cut 3 bases from V and 0 bases from J; bases unmatched to any gene: 8. CDR3 sequence reads: CASSLAVLADSTDTQYF. Here the CDR3 DNA reads TGTGCCAGCAGCTTGGCTGTACTAGCGGATAGCACAGATACGCAGTATTTT.

In the case of this clone: The same CDR3 is also encoded by other DNA sequences in this sample. The genes are TRBV11-2 and TRBJ1-1, with TRBD1 identical over 7 bases. This CDR3 has 15 residues. CDR1 is SGHAT and CDR2 is FQNNGV in the germline V gene. Losses at the gene ends were 5 bases for V and 0 bases for J; bases not matched to a gene: 6. The CDR3 DNA is TGTGCCAGCAGCCTCCGGGGGACAGTGAACACTGAAGCTTTCTTT. This gives the protein CASSLRGTVNTEAFF.

The genes are TRBV25-1 and TRBJ1-1; no clear D gene. Germline V gene lookup returns CDR1 MGHDK and CDR2 SYGVNS. Trimming removed 4 bases at V and 1 base at J, with 7 bases between. The CDR3 runs 13 residues. DNA of the CDR3: TGTGCCAGCAGTGTGGGTTGGAACACTGAAGCTTTCTTT. Its translation is CASSVGWNTEAFF.

This chain connects TRBV6-6 to TRBJ2-3; D unclear. From germline, CDR1 is MNHNY and CDR2 SVGAGI (reference sequence). CDR3 length: 10 residues. Trimming cost V 7 bases and J 3 bases, with 2 bases left between them. The CDR3 coding sequence is TGTGCCAGCATGACAGATACGCAGTATTTT. Its translation: CASMTDTQYF.

The chain has TRBV6-5 and TRBJ2-7, with no clear D. This CDR3 contains 12 residues. CDR1 is MNHEY and CDR2 is SVGAGI in the germline V gene. Trimming removed 3 bases from V and 7 bases from J, with 10 bases in between. Here the CDR3 DNA reads TGTGCCAGCAGTTATACAGCGAGGGAGCAGTACTTC. The encoded protein is CASSYTAREQYF.

As to this clone: The same CDR3 also results from other DNA sequences found in this sample. The V gene is TRBV5-1, the J gene TRBJ2-5, with D unresolved. CDR1 is SGHRS and CDR2 is YFSETQ in the germline V gene. The CDR3 covers 13 residues. The V end lost 0 bases, the J end lost 5 bases, and 8 bases lay between the germline ends. CDR3 protein: CASSLGLEETQYF. The CDR3 DNA sequence: TGCGCCAGCAGCTTGGGTCTTGAGGAGACCCAGTACTTC.

The chain uses TRBV30 and TRBJ1-4, with 7 nucleotides matching TRBD1. The CDR3 sequence is 15 residues long. Germline CDR1 reads GTSNPN; CDR2 reads SVGIG (reference sequence). The J segment lost 4 bases and the V segment lost 3 bases, leaving 8 bases of the junction unmatched. DNA for the CDR3: TGTGCCTGGAGAAGGGACAGCTGGATTAATGAAAAACTGTTTTTT. Translated, it gives CAWRRDSWINEKLFF.

This clone was seen a handful of times. The chain couples TRBV19 to TRBJ1-5; 8 nucleotides align to TRBD1. The CDR3 extends over 13 amino acids. Germline loops: CDR1 LNHDA, CDR2 SQIVND (reference sequence). V gave up 10 bases and J gave up 4 bases; unmatched junction bases: 6. DNA for the CDR3: TGTGCCACCTCGGACAGGGATAATCAGCCCCAGCATTTT. Amino acid sequence: CATSDRDNQPQHF. The full variable domain, completed using reference TRBV19 and TRBJ1-5, is DGGITQSPKYLFRKEGQNVTLSCEQNLNHDAMYWYRQDPGQGLRLIYYSQIVNDFQKGDIAEGYSVSREKKESFPLTVTSAQKNPTAFYLCATSDRDNQPQHFGDGTRLSIL.

The rearrangement joins TRBV5-6 to TRBJ1-4, with a possible D match to TRBD1 (6 bases). CDR1 SGHDT and CDR2 YYEEEE come from the germline V gene. There are 16 residues in the CDR3. Trimming shortened V by 0 bases and J by 3 bases, and 12 bases separated the two germline ends. The CDR3 sequence: CASSLEGVSANEKLFF. The CDR3 region has the DNA TGTGCCAGCAGCTTGGAGGGGGTTTCGGCTAATGAAAAACTGTTTTTT.

The CDR3, as DNA: TGTGCCAGCAGTTTGGTGAGGCAAGAGACCCAGTACTTC. It translates to CASSLVRQETQYF. The chain recombines TRBV28 with TRBJ2-5; D is ambiguous. CDR3 length: 13 residues. Per germline, CDR1 MDHEN and CDR2 SYDVKM. V shed 3 bases and J shed 2 bases, with 7 bases lying between them.

This clone has more than one count but fewer than ten. This rearrangement joins TRBV4-1 to TRBJ2-2; D gene ambiguous. There are 13 residues in the CDR3. V lost 1 base, J lost 7 bases, and 7 bases lay in between. Looked up from germline, CDR1 is MGHRA and CDR2 is YSYEKL. CDR3 nucleotides: TGCGCCAGCAGCCAAGGGTCGGTCGGGGAGCTGTTTTTT. As protein: CASSQGSVGELFF.

The rearrangement uses TRBV5-1 and TRBJ2-1; 7 positions match TRBD2. Losses at the gene ends were 0 bases for V and 0 bases for J; bases not matched to a gene: 6. The CDR3 contains 17 residues. Germline values: CDR1 SGHRS, CDR2 YFSETQ. The CDR3 DNA follows: TGCGCCAGCAGCTTGGTAGCTAGCGGATTCTCCTACAATGAGCAGTTCTTC. Translation: CASSLVASGFSYNEQFF. The full variable domain, completed using reference TRBV5-1 and TRBJ2-1, is KAGVTQTPRYLIKTRGQQVTLSCSPISGHRSVSWYQQTPGQGLQFLFEYFSETQRNKGNFPGRFSGRQFSNSRSEMNVSTLELGDSALYLCASSLVASGFSYNEQFFGPGTRLTVL.

This sequence joins TRBV15 and TRBJ1-2; 7 bases match TRBD1. This CDR3 comprises 15 residues. Germline V gives CDR1 LNHNV, CDR2 YYDKDF (reference sequence). J lost 5 bases, V lost 1 base, and 7 bases had no gene match. CDR3 bases: TGTGCCACCAGCAGAGCCGGGACAGTTCTTTATGGCTACACCTTC. It codes for CATSRAGTVLYGYTF.

This chain connects TRBV6-1 to TRBJ2-2; maybe TRBD2 (6 bases). From germline, CDR1 is MNHNS and CDR2 SASEGT. The V end lost 1 base, the J end lost 3 bases, and 15 bases lay between the germline ends. CDR3 size: 17 residues. In nucleotides, the CDR3 is TGTGCCAGCAGTGAAGGGAAGGAGGGGTGGGACACCGGGGAGCTGTTTTTT. Residues: CASSEGKEGWDTGELFF.

The genes are TRBV5-1 and TRBJ1-1; TRBD1 matches 10 bases. The CDR3 totals 16 residues. Germline trimming cut 2 bases from V and 5 bases from J; bases unmatched to any gene: 9. CDR1 and CDR2 from the germline V gene are SGHRS and YFSETQ. CDR3 sequence (DNA): TGCGCCAGCAGCTTAACCGGGACAGGGGTAGGGACTGAAGCTTTCTTT. Translation gives CASSLTGTGVGTEAFF.

The V call is TRBV9, the J call TRBJ2-5; 13 positions match TRBD2. The CDR3 runs to 17 residues. V shed 4 bases and J 0 bases; nucleotides not matched to a gene: 6. Germline V gene sequence: CDR1 SGDLS, CDR2 YYNGEE. CDR3 protein: CASSLTTSGRHQETQYF. Written as DNA, the CDR3 is TGTGCCAGCAGCCTAACGACTAGCGGGAGGCACCAAGAGACCCAGTACTTC. The full variable domain, with the rest looked up from reference TRBV9 and TRBJ2-5, is DSGVTQTPKHLITATGQRVTLRCSPRSGDLSVYWYQQSLDQGLQFLIQYYNGEERAKGNILERFSAQQFPDLHSELNLSSLELGDSALYFCASSLTTSGRHQETQYFGPGTRLLVL.

The CDR3 DNA is TGTGCCAGCAGTGAAGGAATAGCGGGGGGGCCAGGCACAGATACGCAGTATTTT. It translates to CASSEGIAGGPGTDTQYF. The rearrangement links TRBV6-1 to TRBJ2-3; the match to TRBD2 covers 11 bases. The CDR3 loop spans 18 amino acids. J gave up 1 base and V 1 base, and 7 bases lay outside the gene matches. Germline CDR1 is MNHNS and CDR2 is SASEGT.

This chain joins TRBV5-1 and TRBJ1-6, with 8 bases matching TRBD1. V lost 3 bases to trimming and J lost 13 bases; unmatched junction nucleotides: 15. Germline V CDR1 and CDR2: SGHRS, YFSETQ. The CDR3 totals 16 residues. Here the CDR3 DNA reads TGCGCCAGCAGCTCTTCCTCGGGACAGGTCTTCTCGCCCCTCCACTTT. This gives the protein CASSSSSGQVFSPLHF.

The V and J genes are TRBV7-6 and TRBJ2-3, with D possibly matching TRBD2 (5 bases). The CDR3 is 16 residues long. Deletions cut 1 base from V and 1 base from J, with 12 bases between. Germline CDR1 and CDR2: SGHVS and FNYEAQ. CDR3 sequence reads: CASSLDRSSGTDTQYF. Here the CDR3 DNA reads TGTGCCAGCAGCTTAGACCGAAGTAGCGGCACAGATACGCAGTATTTT.

This clone was counted a single time. The V call is TRBV29-1, the J call TRBJ1-1; 8 positions match TRBD1. From germline, CDR1 is SQVTM and CDR2 ANQGSEA. CDR3 length equals 13 residues. The V segment lost 6 bases and the J segment 1 base; nucleotides outside the gene matches: 4. For the CDR3, the DNA is TGCAGCGTCGACAGGGGTTCGAACACTGAAGCTTTCTTT. Amino acid sequence: CSVDRGSNTEAFF.

The V and J genes are TRBV5-1 and TRBJ2-1, with 14 nucleotides matching TRBD2. The trim removed 0 bases at V and 9 bases at J, leaving 11 bases unmatched. This CDR3 spans 18 amino acids. The V gene's germline CDR1 is SGHRS and CDR2 YFSETQ. The CDR3 DNA is TGCGCCAGCAGCTTGGCGGGCAGGGGGACTAGCGGGAGAATTGAGCAGTTCTTC. Translated: CASSLAGRGTSGRIEQFF.

The genes are TRBV2 and TRBJ1-1, with TRBD1 as a possible D gene (5 bases). The CDR3 is made up of 14 amino acids. V was cut by 1 base and J by 7 bases, with 13 bases left in between. Germline V gene sequence: CDR1 SNHLY, CDR2 FYNNEI. CDR3 bases: TGTGCCAGCAGTGAAGAGGCAGGGCGGGTTGAAGCTTTCTTT. Translated, it gives CASSEEAGRVEAFF.

The DNA of the CDR3 is TGTGCCACCAGCAGCGGACGATTGGCAAACTTCGGAAACACCATATATTTT. It codes for CATSSGRLANFGNTIYF. V is TRBV15 and J is TRBJ1-3; D uncertain. With 3 bases removed from V and 4 bases from J, the gap between germline ends came to 19 bases. The CDR3 runs to 17 residues. CDR1 LNHNV and CDR2 YYDKDF come from the germline V gene (reference sequence).

V is TRBV5-4 and J is TRBJ2-5, with D perhaps TRBD1 (6 bases). CDR1 is SGHNT, CDR2 YYREEE, per germline (reference sequence). The CDR3 consists of 14 residues. V lost 4 bases, J lost 2 bases, and 12 bases lay in between. In DNA form, the CDR3 reads TGTGCCAGCAGCCCAGGGGTCGTACAAGAGACCCAGTACTTC. This codes for CASSPGVVQETQYF.

The chain joins TRBV28 to TRBJ1-6; no reliable D call. V was pared by 3 bases and J by 9 bases, with 12 bases between. Germline CDR1 is MDHEN and CDR2 is SYDVKM. The CDR3 consists of 14 residues. CDR3 protein: CASSLLGLVSPLHF. In DNA form, the CDR3 reads TGTGCCAGCAGTTTGTTAGGGTTGGTTTCACCCCTCCACTTT.

The chain carries TRBV5-1 and TRBJ1-6; D perhaps matches TRBD1 (5 bases). This CDR3 comprises 15 residues. Trimming cost V 0 bases and J 9 bases, with 13 bases left between them. Germline CDR1 reads SGHRS; CDR2 reads YFSETQ. The CDR3 sequence: CASSLVQGEGSPLHF. The CDR3 bases are TGCGCCAGCAGCTTGGTTCAGGGTGAAGGTTCACCCCTCCACTTT.

V is TRBV15 and J is TRBJ2-7, with 9 bases identical to TRBD2. CDR3 length: 16 amino acids. CDR1 is LNHNV and CDR2 is YYDKDF in the germline V gene (reference sequence). J was trimmed by 1 base and V by 1 base; bases with no gene match: 5. The CDR3 is CATSRGASGASYEQYF. In nucleotides, the CDR3 is TGTGCCACCAGCAGAGGAGCTAGCGGGGCTTCCTACGAGCAGTACTTC.